This TCR beta chain was documented in a study of CD4 T cells in relation to SARS-CoV-2 and coronaviruses. Study in general: ViraFEST: roughly 9-day antigen culture of PBMCs, then TCR beta CDR3 sequencing. Negative control cultures got HIV-1 Nef peptides or no peptide.

Here immunoSEQ multiplex PCR was the method, and the copy in TCRdb shows in-frame clones only, minus some. The sample shows 25,000 or so clones, approximately 82% of them seen only once. CD4+ T cells from unexposed donors were obtained before the COVID-19 pandemic (2011-2018). Isolation of CD4+ T cells took place after around eleven days in culture. This clone was recorded a few times. Antigen unknown. Points from the study as a whole: No crossreactivity against non-spike viral proteins was tested here.

Germline lookup yields CDR1 SGHRS and CDR2 YFSETQ. With 4 bases removed from V and 5 bases from J, the gap between germline ends came to 12 bases. The CDR3 consists of 13 residues. The rearrangement joins TRBV5-1 to TRBJ2-5; TRBD1 or TRBD2 may be the D gene (6 bases each). The sequence was collected from a human donor in good health. Sequenced: CD4+ T cells from PBMCs, cultured in vitro. The DNA for the CDR3 is TGCGCCAGCAGCGCGACAGGAGGGGAGACCCAGTACTTC. Protein sequence: CASSATGGETQYF.